The subject of this entry is one T cell receptor beta chain. Its antigen is undetermined. The sample originates from a study of molecular identifiers for immune sequencing clone quantification. General study findings and limits: Barcode-sharing identical TCR molecules could underestimate highly expanded clone sizes.

MiXCR was run by TCRdb on the PCR reads, yielding one entry per CDR3 protein. Seen here are over 600,000 distinct CDR3 sequences, just under 20% observed once, and the top ten hold around 0.9%. Trimming took 2 bases from V and 4 from J, leaving 17 bases between them. CDR3 length: 17 residues. Sorted cells numbering about 20,000 to 1,000,000, with 10%, 30% or 50% RNA, yielded the naive CD8 libraries. Sequencing used naive CD8+ T cells from blood, with Jurkat cell RNA spiked in. Regarding subset: FACS-sorted CD8+CD4-CCR7+CD45RA+ naive T cells. The V call is TRBV12-3 or TRBV12-4, the J call TRBJ2-2; D is perhaps TRBD1 (5 bases). This TCR came from a human donor in good health. Some libraries in this study had Jurkat cell RNA spiked in. This chain's CDR3 is CASSLLAETEPTGELFF. CDR3 nucleotide sequence: TGTGCCAGCAGTTTACTGGCGGAGACAGAACCCACCGGGGAGCTGTTTTTT.